There are a few counts of the clone carrying this T cell receptor beta chain. Antigen unknown. This entry comes from a study of CD8 T cells in Susac syndrome. Across the whole study: Patients with Susac syndrome were, at the time of blood collection, therapy-naive, maintained on corticosteroids, or maintained on intravenous immunoglobulin alone. Broader study findings: CD4+ repertoires of Susac syndrome patients lacked detectable clonal expansion.

Random hexamers primed reverse transcription of about 0.45 to 1 ug RNA. Each CDR3 protein is one row after TCRdb ran MiXCR on the immunoSEQ multiplex PCR reads. The table lists a few hundred thousand distinct CDR3 sequences, around 93% of them singletons. This CDR3 has 14 residues. V gave up 3 bases and J gave up 5 bases, with 11 bases separating them. The germline V gene encodes CDR1 MDHEN and CDR2 SYDVKM. The receptor was isolated from a human donor with Susac syndrome. The rearrangement uses TRBV28 and TRBJ2-1, with D perhaps TRBD2 (6 bases). What was sequenced was CD4+ T cells from PBMCs. The CDR3 DNA reads as TGTGCCAGCAGTTTGGCGGGACCCCACAATGAGCAGTTCTTC. Translation gives CASSLAGPHNEQFF. The entire variable domain, with the rest obtained from reference TRBV28 and TRBJ2-1, is as follows: DVKVTQSSRYLVKRTGEKVFLECVQDMDHENMFWYRQDPGLGLRLIYFSYDVKMKEKGDIPEGYSVSREKKERFSLILESASTNQTSMYLCASSLAGPHNEQFFGPGTRLTVL.